This TCR beta chain was identified in a study of cytomegalovirus exposure and HLA in healthy donors. The assay was immunoSEQ multiplex PCR, and TCRdb's table has in-frame clones only and misses some. The sample lists 76,000 or so clones, approximately 94% occurring once. Germline-derived CDR1 and CDR2 are SGDLS and YYNGEE. The V end was cut by 3 bases, the J end by 2 bases, with 13 bases between. The CDR3 loop spans 15 amino acids. Source material: PBMCs. The clonotype originates from a woman under 30 in good health and CMV-seropositive. The chain employs TRBV9 and TRBJ2-3; a possible D gene is TRBD1 (6 bases). CDR3 nucleotide sequence: TGTGCCAGCAGCGCCGGAGGACAGTTCACAGATACGCAGTATTTT. Encoded protein: CASSAGGQFTDTQYF. Drawing the rest from reference TRBV9 and TRBJ2-3, the complete variable domain is DSGVTQTPKHLITATGQRVTLRCSPRSGDLSVYWYQQSLDQGLQFLIQYYNGEERAKGNILERFSAQQFPDLHSELNLSSLELGDSALYFCASSAGGQFTDTQYFGPGTRLTVL.